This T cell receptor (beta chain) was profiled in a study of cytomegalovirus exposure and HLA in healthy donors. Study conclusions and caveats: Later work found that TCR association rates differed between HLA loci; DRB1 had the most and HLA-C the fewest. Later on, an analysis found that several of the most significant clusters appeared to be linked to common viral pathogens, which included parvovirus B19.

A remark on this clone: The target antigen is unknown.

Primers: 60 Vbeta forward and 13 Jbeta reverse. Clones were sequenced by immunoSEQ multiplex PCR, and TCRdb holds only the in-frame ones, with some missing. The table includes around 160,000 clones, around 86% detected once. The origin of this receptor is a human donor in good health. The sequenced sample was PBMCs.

CDR3 nucleotides: TGTGCCAGCAGCTGGACCATCACAGGGCAAATCGGGGAGCTGTTTTTT. As protein: CASSWTITGQIGELFF. The V call is TRBV5-6, the J call TRBJ2-2; tentatively, D is TRBD1 (6 bases). Trimming stripped 3 bases from V and 7 bases from J, with 19 bases between. Germline V gene data show CDR1 as SGHDT and CDR2 as YYEEEE. The CDR3 loop spans 16 amino acids.